This T cell receptor beta chain was observed in a study of shared clonotypes between healthy human individuals. This was a deep-level run. Measured with immunoSEQ multiplex PCR; TCRdb has only the in-frame clones, and not every one. The table has millions of clones, 85% to 95% seen once. Germline loops: CDR1 MGHDK, CDR2 SYGVNS. J lost 6 bases, V lost 5 bases, and 9 bases had no gene match. This CDR3 has 15 amino acids. V usage is TRBV25-1 and J usage is TRBJ2-7, with 11 bases lining up with TRBD1. The receptor was derived from a man aged 18 to 29 in good health. Source material: naive CD4+ T cells sorted from blood. This sample's subset: CD45RA+ positively selected. The CDR3 nucleotides read TGTGCCAGCAGTCCATGGACAGGGGGCTTAGGCGAGCAGTACTTC. The encoded protein is CASSPWTGGLGEQYF.